The clone carrying this T cell receptor (beta chain) has ten or more counts. Its target is not known. This sample is drawn from a study of metastatic and nonmetastatic thyroid tumors. Study at large: Across peripheral blood and tumor or nodule tissue samples taken from malignant and benign thyroid patients, the repertoires were compared with one another.

General study points: In blood and tumor, TCR beta diversity was reportedly significantly higher in malignant thyroid tumors than in benign nodules.

This CDR3 spans 16 amino acids. CDR1 is SGDLS and CDR2 is YYNGEE in the germline V gene. The V and J ends lost 3 bases and 6 bases, in that order; junction bases with no gene match: 9. All patients reached thyroid surgery having received no treatment beforehand. Per the original methods: CDR3 differences across clinicopathological groups were used to build a distant-metastasis classifier for papillary thyroid cancer. TCRdb re-analyzed the PCR reads through MiXCR. TCRdb's processing, not the authors', yielded these V and J calls. The sample lists approximately 20,000 clones; 25% to 35% were seen once. The sequenced sample consisted of tumor tissue. V gene TRBV9 combines with J gene TRBJ1-4, with 9 bases aligning to TRBD1. This TCR came from a female donor with papillary thyroid cancer or a benign thyroid nodule (not recorded which). Some clones in this sample may be carry-over from other donors' samples. The CDR3: CASSGQKWTGDEKLFF. The DNA for the CDR3 is TGTGCCAGCAGCGGACAAAAGTGGACAGGGGATGAAAAACTGTTTTTT. Based on the CDR3 plus reference TRBV9 and TRBJ1-4, the full variable domain is DSGVTQTPKHLITATGQRVTLRCSPRSGDLSVYWYQQSLDQGLQFLIQYYNGEERAKGNILERFSAQQFPDLHSELNLSSLELGDSALYFCASSGQKWTGDEKLFFGSGTQLSVL.